This T cell receptor beta chain was profiled in a study of T-cell reconstitution after alpha-beta-depleted transplantation in children. This clonotype was seen at least ten times. TCRbeta library construction was performed incorporating unique molecular identifiers. TCRdb redid the calling of the PCR reads with MiXCR, one entry per CDR3 protein. The sample contains about 610,000 distinct CDR3 sequences, 10% to 13% of which appear only once. Sequencing used PBMCs from the stem cell graft donor, obtained from the stem cell graft. The receptor comes from a human donor who donated a stem cell graft to a child with acute myeloid leukemia.

The CDR3 reads CASSSTPGTVQETQYF. The DNA for the CDR3 is TGTGCCAGCAGTTCCACCCCCGGGACAGTACAAGAGACCCAGTACTTC. The V call is TRBV27, the J call TRBJ2-5, with 7 positions matching TRBD1. Germline V gene sequence: CDR1 MNHEY, CDR2 SMNVEV (reference sequence). CDR3 size: 16 residues. J lost 2 bases, V lost 4 bases, and 10 bases had no gene match.